This T cell receptor (beta chain) was sequenced during a study of patients and donors after allogeneic stem cell transplantation. Via MiXCR, TCRdb re-called the RT-PCR reads, giving one row per CDR3 protein. The repertoire includes hundreds of thousands of distinct CDR3 sequences, more than 15% of them detected once, and 6.5% to 7.5% sits in the top ten. Looked up from germline, CDR1 is MNHEY and CDR2 is SVGEGT. V lost 0 bases to trimming and J lost 0 bases, with 21 bases between them. CDR3 length: 21 amino acids. The specimen sequenced was blood, either unsorted or a sorted T cell fraction (not recorded which). The sequence was collected from a human donor who was either an allogeneic HSCT recipient or a stem cell or donor lymphocyte infusion donor (not recorded which). It is not recorded whose cells these are; they may come from a transplant donor. This chain connects TRBV6-2 or TRBV6-3 to TRBJ1-6; no firm D call. The CDR3 region has the DNA TGTGCCAGCAGTTACTCGCCTACGACTGGCGGGTGGAGCTCCTATAATTCACCCCTCCACTTT. Its protein is CASSYSPTTGGWSSYNSPLHF.